Here is one T cell receptor (beta chain) with its context. Its antigen remains unidentified. The record originates from a study of cytotoxic CD8 clonotypes in ibrutinib-treated CLL. In the study overall: Mean yields were roughly 250,000 productive templates and 85,000 to 95,000 productive rearrangements per sample. Study-wide points: Sustained-remission and progressing patients had different sampling times. Baseline clonality, above age-matched healthy donor levels, tracked circulating CD8+ T-cell counts.

Germline CDR1 SGHRS, CDR2 YFSETQ. The CDR3 extends over 13 amino acids. With V trimmed by 2 bases and J by 8 bases, 1 base remained unmatched. Profiled with immunoSEQ multiplex PCR; TCRdb holds only in-frame clones, not every one. The data show about 200,000 clones, 70% seen once. The sample here was PBMCs, taken after 12 months of ibrutinib treatment. J is TRBJ1-6 and V is TRBV5-1; 7 bases line up with TRBD1. The TCR comes from a human donor with chronic lymphocytic leukemia. As DNA, the CDR3 is TGCGCCAGCAGCTTCGACAGGGATTCACCCCTCCACTTT. As protein: CASSFDRDSPLHF. The entire variable domain, with the rest obtained from reference TRBV5-1 and TRBJ1-6, is as follows: KAGVTQTPRYLIKTRGQQVTLSCSPISGHRSVSWYQQTPGQGLQFLFEYFSETQRNKGNFPGRFSGRQFSNSRSEMNVSTLELGDSALYLCASSFDRDSPLHFGNGTRLTVT.